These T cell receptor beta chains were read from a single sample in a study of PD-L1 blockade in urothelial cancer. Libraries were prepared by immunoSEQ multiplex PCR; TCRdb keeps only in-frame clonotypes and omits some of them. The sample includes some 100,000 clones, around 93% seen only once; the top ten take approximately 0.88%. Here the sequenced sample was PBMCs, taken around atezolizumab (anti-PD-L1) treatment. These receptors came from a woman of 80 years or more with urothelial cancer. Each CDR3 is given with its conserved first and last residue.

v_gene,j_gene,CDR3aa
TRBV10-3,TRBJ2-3,CAISAGSSTDTQYF
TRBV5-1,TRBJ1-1,CASHAQDWNTEAFF
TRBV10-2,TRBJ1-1,CASGEGWGSEAFF
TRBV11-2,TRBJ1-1,CASSLRSSGEAFF
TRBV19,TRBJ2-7,CASQGQGPYEQYF
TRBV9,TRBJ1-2,CASSVRARKGYTF
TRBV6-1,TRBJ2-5,CASGRAPILQETQYF
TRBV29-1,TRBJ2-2,CSVSRGTGVAGELFF
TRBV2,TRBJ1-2,CASRPGGSDGYTF
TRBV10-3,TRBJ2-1,CAIREGQGDEQFF
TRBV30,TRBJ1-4,CAWSGQVNEKLFF
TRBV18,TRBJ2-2,CASSRSENTGELFF
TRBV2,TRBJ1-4,CASKFGGGRSEKLFF
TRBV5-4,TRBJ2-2,CASSLRQGSTGELFF
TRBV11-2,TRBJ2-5,CASSLMSGGHQETQYF
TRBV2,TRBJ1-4,CAAGSGTNEKLFF
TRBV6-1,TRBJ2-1,CASSIGTQGNEQFF
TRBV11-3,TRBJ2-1,CASSLGRTGGNEQFF
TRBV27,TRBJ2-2,CASSLYLRGITGELFF
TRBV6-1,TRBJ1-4,CASRVDRGANEKLFF
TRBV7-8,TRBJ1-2,CASSSPRWGDVSDYGYTF
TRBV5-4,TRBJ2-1,CASGPGLAVYNEQFF
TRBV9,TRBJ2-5,CASSVRGQGNQETQYF
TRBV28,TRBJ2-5,CASLVSGTQETQYF
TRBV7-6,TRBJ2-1,CASSSSTGSYNEQFF
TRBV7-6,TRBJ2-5,CASSHGFAQETQYF
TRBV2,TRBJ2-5,CASREPGGETQYF
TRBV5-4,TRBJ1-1,CASSWDRGQSEAFF
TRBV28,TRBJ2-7,CASGGLAGGPREQYF
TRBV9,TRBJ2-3,CASSAGTSTTDTQYF
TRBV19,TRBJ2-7,CASSMAGTVYEQYF
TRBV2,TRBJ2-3,CASSGLAPSTDTQYF
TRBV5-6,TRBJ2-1,CASTGLGGGHYNEQFF
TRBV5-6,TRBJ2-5,CASSLDQGGETQYF
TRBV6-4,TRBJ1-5,CASSGEENQPQHF
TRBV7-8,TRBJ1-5,CASSKGQGGQPQHF
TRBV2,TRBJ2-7,CASRGQGLSSYEQYF
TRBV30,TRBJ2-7,CAWTLSTGGEQYF
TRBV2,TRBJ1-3,CASRRHGEGNTIYF
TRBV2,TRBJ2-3,CASSYGTSSTDTQYF
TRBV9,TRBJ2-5,CASSVAIPGQGRQETQYF
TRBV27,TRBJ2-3,CASSPPSSGGTDTQYF
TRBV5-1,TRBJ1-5,CASSLSTGLNQPQHF
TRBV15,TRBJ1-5,CATSTQGGQPQHF
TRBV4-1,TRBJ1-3,CASQRPGRNTIYF
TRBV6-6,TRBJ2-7,CASSSGLAEKPGEQYF
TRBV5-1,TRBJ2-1,CASSSRSGTGVGEQFF